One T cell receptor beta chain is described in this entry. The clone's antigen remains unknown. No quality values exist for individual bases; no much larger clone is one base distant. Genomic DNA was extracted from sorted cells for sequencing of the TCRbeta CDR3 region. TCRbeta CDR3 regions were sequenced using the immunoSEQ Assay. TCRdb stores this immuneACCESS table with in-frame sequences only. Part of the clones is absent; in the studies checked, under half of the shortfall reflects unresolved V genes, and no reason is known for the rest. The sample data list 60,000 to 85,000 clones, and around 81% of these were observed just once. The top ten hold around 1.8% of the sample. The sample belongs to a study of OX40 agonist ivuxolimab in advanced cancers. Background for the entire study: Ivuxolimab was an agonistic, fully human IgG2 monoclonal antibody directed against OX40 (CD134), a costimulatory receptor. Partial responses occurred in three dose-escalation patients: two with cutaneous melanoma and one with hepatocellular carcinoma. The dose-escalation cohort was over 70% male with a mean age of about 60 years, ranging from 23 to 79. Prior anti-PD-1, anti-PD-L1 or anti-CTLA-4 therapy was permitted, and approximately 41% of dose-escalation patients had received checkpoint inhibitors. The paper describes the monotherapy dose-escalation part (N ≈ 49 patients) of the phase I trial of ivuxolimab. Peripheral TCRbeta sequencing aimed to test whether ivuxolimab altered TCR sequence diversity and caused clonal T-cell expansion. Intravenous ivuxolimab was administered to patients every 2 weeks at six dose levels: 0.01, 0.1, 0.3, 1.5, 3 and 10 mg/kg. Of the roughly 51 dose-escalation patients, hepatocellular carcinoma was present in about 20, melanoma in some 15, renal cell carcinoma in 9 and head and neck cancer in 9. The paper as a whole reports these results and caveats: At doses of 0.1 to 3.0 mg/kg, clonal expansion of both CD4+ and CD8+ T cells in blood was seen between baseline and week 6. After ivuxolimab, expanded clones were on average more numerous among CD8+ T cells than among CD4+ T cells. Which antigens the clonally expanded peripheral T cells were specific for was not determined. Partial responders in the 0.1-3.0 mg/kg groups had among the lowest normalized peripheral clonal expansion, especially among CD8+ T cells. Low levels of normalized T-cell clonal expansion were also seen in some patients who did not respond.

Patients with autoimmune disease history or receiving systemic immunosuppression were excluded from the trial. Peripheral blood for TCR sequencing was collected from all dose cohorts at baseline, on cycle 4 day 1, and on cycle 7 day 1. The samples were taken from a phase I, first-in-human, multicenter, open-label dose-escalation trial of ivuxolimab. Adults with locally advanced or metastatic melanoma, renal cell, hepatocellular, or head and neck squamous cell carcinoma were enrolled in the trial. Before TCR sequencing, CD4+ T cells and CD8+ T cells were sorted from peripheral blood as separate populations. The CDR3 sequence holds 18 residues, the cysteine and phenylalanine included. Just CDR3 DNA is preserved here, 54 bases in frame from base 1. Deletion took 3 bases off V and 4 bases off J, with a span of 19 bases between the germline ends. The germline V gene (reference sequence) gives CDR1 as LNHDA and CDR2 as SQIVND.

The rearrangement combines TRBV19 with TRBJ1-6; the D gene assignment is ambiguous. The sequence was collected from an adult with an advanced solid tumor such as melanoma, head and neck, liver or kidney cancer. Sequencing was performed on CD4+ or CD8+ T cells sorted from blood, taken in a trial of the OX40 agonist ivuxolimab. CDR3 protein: CASSILFSRGIYNSPLHF. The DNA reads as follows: TGTGCCAGTAGTATCTTGTTCTCCCGAGGGATTTATAATTCACCCCTCCACTTT. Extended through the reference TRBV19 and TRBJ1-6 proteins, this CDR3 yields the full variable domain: DGGITQSPKYLFRKEGQNVTLSCEQNLNHDAMYWYRQDPGQGLRLIYYSQIVNDFQKGDIAEGYSVSREKKESFPLTVTSAQKNPTAFYLCASSILFSRGIYNSPLHFGNGTRLTVT.